Presented here are 25 T cell receptor beta chains from one specimen sequenced in a study of cytotoxic CD8 clonotypes in ibrutinib-treated CLL (dated by TCRdb to 2020 to 2023). The library was made by the immunoSEQ multiplex PCR assay. This immuneACCESS table, as held by TCRdb, lists in-frame sequences with V and J called but not all clones. Of the missing ones, under half trace to an unresolved V gene in checked studies; the others have no known cause. This sample lists some 76,000 clones; less than 90% were detected once. Of the sample, less than 40% is held by the ten largest clones. In light of the paper, this sample's time point label describes: around 25 months on ibrutinib. The sample was PBMCs, taken after 24 months of ibrutinib treatment. Receptors originate from a human donor with chronic lymphocytic leukemia.

This clone was seen just once. The chain links TRBV10-3 to TRBJ2-7; no firm D call. This CDR3 comprises 14 residues. Germline V lookup: CDR1 ENHRY, CDR2 SYGVKD. Trimming took 7 bases from V and 3 from J, leaving 16 bases between them. The DNA for the CDR3 is TGTGCCATCACCCCGGGCCTGGAAGTCTACGAGCAGTACTTC. Protein: CAITPGLEVYEQYF.

This clone was observed a single time. The chain combines TRBV10-3 with TRBJ2-7; D not certain. The CDR3 covers 13 residues. In germline, CDR1 is ENHRY, CDR2 SYGVKD. Trimming stripped 5 bases from V and 2 bases from J, with 10 bases between. The DNA for the CDR3 is TGTGCCATCAGTAGGCTCGTTACCTACGAGCAGTACTTC. It is translated as CAISRLVTYEQYF.

The J gene is TRBJ1-2, the V gene TRBV6-4; TRBD1 is a possible D gene (6 bases). Between the trimmed V and J ends, which lost 11 bases and 8 bases, there was a span of 21 bases. Germline loops: CDR1 MRHNA, CDR2 SNTAGT. CDR3 length: 13 residues. CDR3 nucleotide sequence: TGTGCCCGCGGGGGGGGCCCCGAAGTGGGCTACACCTTC. This translates into CARGGGPEVGYTF.

The chain couples TRBV7-6 to TRBJ2-5; maybe TRBD2 (6 bases). The CDR3 is 11 residues long. V was trimmed by 10 bases and J by 3 bases, leaving 9 bases between them. Germline assignment: CDR1 SGHVS and CDR2 FNYEAQ. CDR3 in amino acids: CATGGKETQYF. The CDR3 DNA follows: TGTGCCACTGGGGGGAAAGAGACCCAGTACTTC. The full variable domain, completed using reference TRBV7-6 and TRBJ2-5, is GAGVSQSPRYKVTKRGQDVALRCDPISGHVSLYWYRQALGQGPEFLTYFNYEAQQDKSGLPNDRFSAERPEGSISTLTIQRTEQRDSAMYRCATGGKETQYFGPGTRLLVL.

The gene calls are TRBV5-6 and TRBJ2-1; 12 nucleotides align to TRBD2. The CDR3 extends over 15 amino acids. J was trimmed by 8 bases and V by 5 bases; bases with no gene match: 8. Germline values: CDR1 SGHDT, CDR2 YYEEEE. CDR3 region: CASSLVLAGGYEQFF. CDR3 coding DNA: TGTGCCAGCAGTCTGGTACTAGCGGGGGGATATGAGCAGTTCTTC.

The chain carries TRBV15 and TRBJ1-1; D possibly corresponds to TRBD1 (6 bases). V lost 0 bases to trimming and J lost 1 base, with 9 bases between them. This CDR3 has 15 amino acids. The germline V gene encodes CDR1 LNHNV and CDR2 YYDKDF (reference sequence). The chain's CDR3 is CATSRDGGPNTEAFF. The CDR3 nucleotides are TGTGCCACCAGCAGAGATGGGGGCCCGAACACTGAAGCTTTCTTT.

As DNA, the CDR3 is TGTGCCATCAGTGGGACTAGCGGGAGTGCAGATACGCAGTATTTT. It translates to CAISGTSGSADTQYF. The V and J genes are TRBV10-3 and TRBJ2-3; TRBD2 agrees at 13 bases. Germline V gene lookup returns CDR1 ENHRY and CDR2 SYGVKD. V shed 4 bases and J 4 bases; nucleotides not matched to a gene: 2. This CDR3 contains 15 residues.

This rearrangement joins TRBV28 to TRBJ2-3; weak D call: TRBD1 (6 bases). Trimming took off 5 bases at V and 3 bases at J, with 18 bases between the two ends. The V gene's germline CDR1 is MDHEN and CDR2 SYDVKM. The CDR3 has 16 residues. The CDR3 is CASSRIPGQETDTQYF. The CDR3 bases are TGTGCCAGCAGTCGAATTCCGGGACAAGAGACAGATACGCAGTATTTT. The complete variable domain, with remaining parts taken from reference TRBV28 and TRBJ2-3, reads DVKVTQSSRYLVKRTGEKVFLECVQDMDHENMFWYRQDPGLGLRLIYFSYDVKMKEKGDIPEGYSVSREKKERFSLILESASTNQTSMYLCASSRIPGQETDTQYFGPGTRLTVL.

The V and J genes are TRBV7-2 and TRBJ2-2, with D possibly TRBD1 on 5 matching bases. This CDR3 contains 15 residues. The germline V gene encodes CDR1 SGHTA and CDR2 FQGNSA. Between the trimmed V and J ends, which lost 0 bases and 4 bases, there was a span of 9 bases. The DNA for the CDR3 is TGTGCCAGCAGCTTAGCAGGGGCTATCACCGGGGAGCTGTTTTTT. Protein product: CASSLAGAITGELFF.

This clone was recorded only once. V and J are TRBV7-2 and TRBJ2-2; D not resolved. The CDR3 runs to 15 residues. Looked up from germline, CDR1 is SGHTA and CDR2 is FQGNSA. V shed 0 bases and J shed 6 bases, with 11 bases lying between them. CDR3 coding DNA: TGTGCCAGCAGCTTAGCCGCACCATGGGCCGGGGAGCTGTTTTTT. Protein sequence: CASSLAAPWAGELFF.

This sequence joins TRBV11-3 and TRBJ2-2; D is perhaps TRBD2 (5 bases). Per the germline V gene, CDR1 is SGHNT and CDR2 is YENEEA. Trimming stripped 1 base from V and 6 bases from J, with 6 bases between. The CDR3 has 13 amino acids. The CDR3 region is CASSLAGSGELFF. CDR3 in DNA: TGTGCCAGCAGCTTAGCGGGGTCCGGGGAGCTGTTTTTT.

This chain uses TRBV18 with TRBJ1-5, with unresolved D. Germline V CDR1 and CDR2: KGHSH, LQKENI. The CDR3 is 13 residues long. V was pared by 4 bases and J by 1 base, with 5 bases between. For the CDR3, the DNA is TGTGCCAGCTCACGGGAAAGCAATCAGCCCCAGCATTTT. Translated, it gives CASSRESNQPQHF.

The V and J genes are TRBV19 and TRBJ1-4; D is uncertain. The germline V gene encodes CDR1 LNHDA and CDR2 SQIVND (reference sequence). Trimming pared 6 bases from V and 3 bases from J, leaving 11 bases between. The CDR3 has 14 residues. CDR3 sequence: CASSLSVSNEKLFF. CDR3 DNA sequence: TGTGCCAGTAGCCTCAGCGTATCTAATGAAAAACTGTTTTTT. Drawing the rest from reference TRBV19 and TRBJ1-4, the complete variable domain is DGGITQSPKYLFRKEGQNVTLSCEQNLNHDAMYWYRQDPGQGLRLIYYSQIVNDFQKGDIAEGYSVSREKKESFPLTVTSAQKNPTAFYLCASSLSVSNEKLFFGSGTQLSVL.

The CDR3 sequence is CASSLETGGGYTF. Here the CDR3 DNA reads TGTGCCAGCAGCTTGGAGACAGGGGGTGGCTACACCTTC. The chain uses TRBV5-4 and TRBJ1-2; TRBD1 aligns across 9 bases. With V trimmed by 0 bases and J by 7 bases, 1 base remained unmatched. Germline CDR1 SGHNT, CDR2 YYREEE (reference sequence). This CDR3 has 13 residues.

This clone was found once. The chain employs TRBV5-1 and TRBJ2-7; 11 positions agree with TRBD1. Germline loops: CDR1 SGHRS, CDR2 YFSETQ. There are 13 residues in the CDR3. After removal of 3 bases from V and 6 bases from J, the junction contained 2 bases not matched to a gene. CDR3 DNA: TGCGCCAGCAGCTGGACAGGGGGCCGCGAGCAGTACTTC. Translation: CASSWTGGREQYF.

This chain links TRBV7-6 with TRBJ2-2, with D hard to call. The CDR3 contains 15 residues. V shed 0 bases and J shed 3 bases, with 8 bases lying between them. Germline CDR1 SGHVS, CDR2 FNYEAQ. The CDR3 loop reads CASSLAPRDTGELFF. The CDR3 DNA follows: TGTGCCAGCAGCTTAGCGCCACGGGACACCGGGGAGCTGTTTTTT.

The rearrangement links TRBV28 to TRBJ2-7; 11 bases map to TRBD1. Germline V gene lookup returns CDR1 MDHEN and CDR2 SYDVKM. The CDR3 consists of 13 residues. V lost 6 bases to trimming and J lost 5 bases; unmatched junction nucleotides: 3. DNA for the CDR3: TGTGCCAGCAGGGGACAGGGGGTCCACGAGCAGTACTTC. Its protein product is CASRGQGVHEQYF.

This clone turned up a few times. The chain uses TRBV19 and TRBJ2-7, with 7 nucleotides matching TRBD2. The CDR3 is made up of 13 amino acids. Germline V gives CDR1 LNHDA, CDR2 SQIVND (reference sequence). The junction had 8 bases not matched to a gene; V was cut back by 6 bases and J by 6 bases. Here the CDR3 reads CASSPGGGSEQYF. CDR3 nucleotide sequence: TGTGCCAGTAGCCCAGGCGGGGGATCCGAGCAGTACTTC.

This clone has a handful of counts. The V and J genes are TRBV19 and TRBJ2-3; possibly TRBD1 for D (5 bases). Germline V gene data show CDR1 as LNHDA and CDR2 as SQIVND (reference sequence). CDR3 length: 16 residues. Trimming pared 5 bases from V and 2 bases from J, leaving 17 bases between. The CDR3 sequence is CASSPRTQGATDTQYF. As DNA, the CDR3 is TGTGCCAGTAGTCCCCGTACGCAAGGGGCCACAGATACGCAGTATTTT.

The chain recombines TRBV18 with TRBJ2-6, with a tentative D call TRBD2 (5 bases). The V gene lost 3 bases and the J gene lost 1 base, with 16 bases spanning the gap. This CDR3 is built from 18 residues. The germline V gene has CDR1 KGHSH and CDR2 LQKENI. The CDR3 region has the DNA TGTGCCAGCTCACCTAAAGCGGCGATACTGTCTGGGGCCAACGTCCTGACTTTC. Translated: CASSPKAAILSGANVLTF. The entire variable domain, with the rest obtained from reference TRBV18 and TRBJ2-6, is as follows: NAGVMQNPRHLVRRRGQEARLRCSPMKGHSHVYWYRQLPEEGLKFMVYLQKENIIDESGMPKERFSAEFPKEGPSILRIQQVVRGDSAAYFCASSPKAAILSGANVLTFGAGSRLTVL.

V is TRBV27 and J is TRBJ1-4; D unclear. Germline V gene sequence: CDR1 MNHEY, CDR2 SMNVEV (reference sequence). V was trimmed by 5 bases and J by 5 bases, leaving 12 bases between them. This CDR3 region has 14 residues. The CDR3 loop is CASSPRGWNEKLFF. Written as DNA, the CDR3 is TGTGCCAGCAGTCCTCGGGGTTGGAATGAAAAACTGTTTTTT.

V usage is TRBV12-5 and J usage is TRBJ2-1; D uncertain. Trimming pared 7 bases from V and 2 bases from J, leaving 15 bases between. Germline CDR1 LGHNT, CDR2 FRNRAP. The CDR3 is made up of 15 amino acids. The CDR3 spells CASVSIRLPYNEQFF. DNA of the CDR3: TGTGCTAGTGTTTCCATCCGACTCCCCTACAATGAGCAGTTCTTC.

The chain couples TRBV30 to TRBJ1-5; D unclear. The V gene lost 0 bases and the J gene lost 7 bases, with 13 bases spanning the gap. Looked up from germline, CDR1 is GTSNPN and CDR2 is SVGIG (reference sequence). The CDR3 runs 14 residues. CDR3 sequence reads: CAWSVDPNDQPQHF. In nucleotides, the CDR3 is TGTGCCTGGAGTGTAGACCCCAACGACCAGCCCCAGCATTTT.

The chain recombines TRBV7-2 with TRBJ2-7; D ambiguous. The CDR3 covers 15 residues. V was shortened by 1 base and J by 1 base, with 11 bases between the two germline ends. Germline CDR1 reads SGHTA; CDR2 reads FQGNSA. CDR3 nucleotide sequence: TGTGCCAGCAGCTTAGGGCGTCCTGGATCCTACGAGCAGTACTTC. As protein: CASSLGRPGSYEQYF.

The chain couples TRBV5-5 to TRBJ1-2; D is uncertain. V dropped 0 bases and J dropped 6 bases, with 15 bases sitting between them. The CDR3 runs 15 residues. The germline CDR1 and CDR2 sequences are SGHKS and YYEKEE (reference sequence). The CDR3 here is CASSLVPNPIDGYTF. CDR3 nucleotides: TGTGCCAGCAGCTTGGTTCCGAACCCCATCGATGGCTACACCTTC.